This T cell receptor (beta chain) derives from a study of PD-1 blockade in classical Hodgkin lymphoma. The CDR3 contains 17 residues. Unmatched junction bases numbered 8, after V lost 5 bases and J lost 1 base. Germline values: CDR1 SGHNT, CDR2 YENEEA. Patients all relapsed after autologous stem cell transplantation, and there was variation in brentuximab vedotin exposure. Generated by immunoSEQ multiplex PCR, the TCRdb table keeps only in-frame clones and is missing some. The table shows 45,000 to 55,000 clones, with approximately 81% occurring only once. The TCR originated in a human donor with classical Hodgkin lymphoma. The chain combines TRBV11-3 with TRBJ2-1, with TRBD2 identical over 10 bases. Here the sequenced sample was peripheral blood mononuclear cells (PBMCs), taken at baseline. The CDR3 sequence is CASSLQREGPSYNEQFF. For the CDR3, the DNA is TGTGCCAGCAGCCTACAGCGGGAGGGCCCGTCCTACAATGAGCAGTTCTTC.